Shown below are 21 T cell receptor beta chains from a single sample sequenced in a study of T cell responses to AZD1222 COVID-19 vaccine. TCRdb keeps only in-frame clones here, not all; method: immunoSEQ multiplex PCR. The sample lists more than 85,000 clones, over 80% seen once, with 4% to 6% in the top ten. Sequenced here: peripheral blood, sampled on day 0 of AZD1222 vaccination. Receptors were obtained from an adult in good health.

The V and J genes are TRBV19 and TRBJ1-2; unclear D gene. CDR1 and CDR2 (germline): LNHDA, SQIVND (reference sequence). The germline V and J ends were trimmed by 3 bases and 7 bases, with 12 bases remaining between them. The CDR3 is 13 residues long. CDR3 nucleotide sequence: TGTGCCAGTAGTATCTCCCGGTCGCGTGGCTACACCTTC. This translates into CASSISRSRGYTF.

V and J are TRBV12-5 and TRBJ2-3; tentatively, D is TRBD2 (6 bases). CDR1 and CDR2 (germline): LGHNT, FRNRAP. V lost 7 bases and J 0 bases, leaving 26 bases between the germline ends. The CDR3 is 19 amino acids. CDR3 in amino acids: CASDIPGGEVRSSTDTQYF. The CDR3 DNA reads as TGTGCTAGTGACATACCCGGGGGAGAGGTACGGTCTAGCACAGATACGCAGTATTTT. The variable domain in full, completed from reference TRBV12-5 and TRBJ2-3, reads DARVTQTPRHKVTEMGQEVTMRCQPILGHNTVFWYRQTMMQGLELLAYFRNRAPLDDSGMPKDRFSAEMPDATLATLKIQPSEPRDSAVYFCASDIPGGEVRSSTDTQYFGPGTRLTVL.

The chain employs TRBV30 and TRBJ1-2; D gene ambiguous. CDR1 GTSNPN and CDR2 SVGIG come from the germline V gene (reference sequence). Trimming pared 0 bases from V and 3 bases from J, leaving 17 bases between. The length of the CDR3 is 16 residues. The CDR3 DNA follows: TGTGCCTGGAGTGTATTCGGGGTATGGGGTGACTATGGCTACACCTTC. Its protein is CAWSVFGVWGDYGYTF. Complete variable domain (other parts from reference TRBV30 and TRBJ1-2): SQTIHQWPATLVQPVGSPLSLECTVEGTSNPNLYWYRQAAGRGLQLLFYSVGIGQISSEVPQNLSASRPQDRQFILSSKKLLLSDSGFYLCAWSVFGVWGDYGYTFGSGTRLTVV.

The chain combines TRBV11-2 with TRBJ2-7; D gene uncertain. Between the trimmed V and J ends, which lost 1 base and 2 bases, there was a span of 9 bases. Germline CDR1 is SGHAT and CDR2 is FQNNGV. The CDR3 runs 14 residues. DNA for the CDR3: TGTGCCAGCAGCTTAGTTGCCAGACCCTACGAGCAGTACTTC. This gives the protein CASSLVARPYEQYF.

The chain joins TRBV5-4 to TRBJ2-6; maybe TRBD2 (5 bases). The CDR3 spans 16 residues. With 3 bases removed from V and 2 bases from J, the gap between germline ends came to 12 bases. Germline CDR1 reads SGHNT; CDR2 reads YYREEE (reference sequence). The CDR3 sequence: CASSSRELTGANVLTF. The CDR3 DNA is TGTGCCAGCAGCTCCCGGGAATTAACTGGGGCCAACGTCCTGACTTTC.

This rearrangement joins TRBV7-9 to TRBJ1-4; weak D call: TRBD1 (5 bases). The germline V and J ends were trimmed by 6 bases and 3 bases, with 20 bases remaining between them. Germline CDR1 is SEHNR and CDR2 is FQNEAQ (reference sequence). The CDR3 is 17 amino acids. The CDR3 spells CASRPPSRRGPNEKLFF. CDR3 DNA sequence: TGTGCCAGCAGACCACCCAGTAGGAGGGGACCTAATGAAAAACTGTTTTTT.

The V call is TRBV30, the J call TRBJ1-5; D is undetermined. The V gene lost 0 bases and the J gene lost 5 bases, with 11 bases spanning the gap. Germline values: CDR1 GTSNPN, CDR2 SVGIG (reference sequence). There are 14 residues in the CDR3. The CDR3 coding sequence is TGTGCCTGGAGTGTATCCGGAAGCCATCAGCCCCAGCATTTT. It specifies CAWSVSGSHQPQHF.

CDR3 residues: CASSKSGGDTGTQYF. For the CDR3, the DNA is TGTGCCAGCAGCAAAAGCGGGGGGGACACGGGAACGCAGTATTTT. V and J are TRBV9 and TRBJ2-3; TRBD2 matches 10 bases. The ends lost 4 bases at V and 9 bases at J; junction bases unmatched: 11. This CDR3 comprises 15 residues. In germline, CDR1 is SGDLS, CDR2 YYNGEE.

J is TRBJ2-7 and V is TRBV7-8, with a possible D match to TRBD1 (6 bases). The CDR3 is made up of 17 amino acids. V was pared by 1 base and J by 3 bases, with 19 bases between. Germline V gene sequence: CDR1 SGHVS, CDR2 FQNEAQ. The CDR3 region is CASSLGYAGAGDYEQYF. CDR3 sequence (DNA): TGTGCCAGCAGCTTAGGTTATGCAGGGGCAGGGGACTACGAGCAGTACTTC.

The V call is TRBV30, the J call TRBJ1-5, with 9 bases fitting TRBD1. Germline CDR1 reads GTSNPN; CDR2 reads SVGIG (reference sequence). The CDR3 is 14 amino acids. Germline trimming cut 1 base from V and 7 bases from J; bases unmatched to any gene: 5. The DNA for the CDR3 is TGTGCCTGGAGTGAGGACAGGGGCTGGCAGCCCCAGCATTTT. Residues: CAWSEDRGWQPQHF.

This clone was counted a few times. CDR3 amino acids: CASSQGGANTIYF. The CDR3, as DNA: TGTGCCAGCAGCCAAGGGGGGGCTAACACCATATATTTT. The J gene is TRBJ1-3, the V gene TRBV3-1 (or the pseudogene TRBV3-2), with TRBD1 as a possible D gene (6 bases). This CDR3 comprises 13 residues. Trimming took 1 base from V and 7 from J, leaving 8 bases between them. CDR1 and CDR2 from the germline V gene are LGHDT and YNNKEL (reference sequence).

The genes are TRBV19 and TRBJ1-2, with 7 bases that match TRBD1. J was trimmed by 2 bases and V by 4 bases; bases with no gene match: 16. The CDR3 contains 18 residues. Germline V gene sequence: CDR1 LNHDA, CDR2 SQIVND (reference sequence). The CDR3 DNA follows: TGTGCCAGTAGTAAAACCCTGACAGGGTCCAGACCCAACTATGGCTACACCTTC. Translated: CASSKTLTGSRPNYGYTF.

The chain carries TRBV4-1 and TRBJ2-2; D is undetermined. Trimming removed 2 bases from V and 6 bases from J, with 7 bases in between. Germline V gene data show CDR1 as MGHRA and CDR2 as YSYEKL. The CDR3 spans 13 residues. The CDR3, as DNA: TGCGCCAGCAGCCAAACATGGGCCGGGGAGCTGTTTTTT. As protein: CASSQTWAGELFF.

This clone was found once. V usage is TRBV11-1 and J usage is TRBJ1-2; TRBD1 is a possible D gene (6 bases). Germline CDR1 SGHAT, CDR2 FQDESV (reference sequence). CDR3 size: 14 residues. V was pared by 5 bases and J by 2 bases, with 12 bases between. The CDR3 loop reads CASSSRTGNYGYTF. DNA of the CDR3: TGTGCCAGCAGCAGTAGAACAGGGAACTATGGCTACACCTTC.

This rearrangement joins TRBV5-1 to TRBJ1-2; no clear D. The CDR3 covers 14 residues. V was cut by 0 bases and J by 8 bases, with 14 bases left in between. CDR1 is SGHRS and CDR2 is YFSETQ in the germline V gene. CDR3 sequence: CASSLEQTSGGYTF. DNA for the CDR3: TGCGCCAGCAGCTTGGAGCAGACCTCGGGGGGCTACACCTTC.

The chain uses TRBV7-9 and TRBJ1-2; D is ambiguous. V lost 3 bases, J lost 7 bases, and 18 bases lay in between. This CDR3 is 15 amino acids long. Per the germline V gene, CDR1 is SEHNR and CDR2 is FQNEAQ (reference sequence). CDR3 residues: CASSFLTSVSPGYTF. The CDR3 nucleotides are TGTGCCAGCAGCTTTTTGACATCCGTCTCGCCTGGCTACACCTTC.

CDR3 nucleotides: TGCGCCAGCAGCTTGGGACAGGGCTACAATGAGCAGTTCTTC. It codes for CASSLGQGYNEQFF. J is TRBJ2-1 and V is TRBV5-1; the match to TRBD1 covers 7 bases. CDR3 length: 14 amino acids. The V gene end was trimmed by 0 bases and the J gene end by 3 bases; junction bases not matched to a gene: 0. Per germline, CDR1 SGHRS and CDR2 YFSETQ.

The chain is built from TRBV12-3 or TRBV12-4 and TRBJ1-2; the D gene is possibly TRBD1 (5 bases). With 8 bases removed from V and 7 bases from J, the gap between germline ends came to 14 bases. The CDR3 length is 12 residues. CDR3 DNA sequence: TGTGCCAGCGTACGGGGGTGGATTGGCTACACCTTC. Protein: CASVRGWIGYTF.

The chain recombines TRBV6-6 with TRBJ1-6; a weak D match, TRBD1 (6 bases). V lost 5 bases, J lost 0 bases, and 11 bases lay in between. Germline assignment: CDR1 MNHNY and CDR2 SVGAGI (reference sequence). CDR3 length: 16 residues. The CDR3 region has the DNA TGTGCCAGCAGTCGTCAGGGGAGCTCCTATAATTCACCCCTCCACTTT. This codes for CASSRQGSSYNSPLHF.

The CDR3 loop is CASSGYTGGTEAFF. The CDR3 DNA reads as TGTGCCAGCAGTGGGTATACAGGAGGCACTGAAGCTTTCTTT. The chain is built from TRBV2 and TRBJ1-1, with D tentatively TRBD1 (5 bases). The CDR3 extends over 14 amino acids. CDR1 is SNHLY and CDR2 is FYNNEI in the germline V gene. V was trimmed by 4 bases and J by 4 bases, leaving 13 bases between them.

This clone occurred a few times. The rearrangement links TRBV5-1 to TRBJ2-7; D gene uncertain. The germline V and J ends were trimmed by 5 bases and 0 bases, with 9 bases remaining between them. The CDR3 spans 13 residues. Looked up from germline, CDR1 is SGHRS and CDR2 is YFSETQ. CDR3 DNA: TGCGCCAGCAGATTGACGGTCTCCTACGAGCAGTACTTC. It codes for CASRLTVSYEQYF.